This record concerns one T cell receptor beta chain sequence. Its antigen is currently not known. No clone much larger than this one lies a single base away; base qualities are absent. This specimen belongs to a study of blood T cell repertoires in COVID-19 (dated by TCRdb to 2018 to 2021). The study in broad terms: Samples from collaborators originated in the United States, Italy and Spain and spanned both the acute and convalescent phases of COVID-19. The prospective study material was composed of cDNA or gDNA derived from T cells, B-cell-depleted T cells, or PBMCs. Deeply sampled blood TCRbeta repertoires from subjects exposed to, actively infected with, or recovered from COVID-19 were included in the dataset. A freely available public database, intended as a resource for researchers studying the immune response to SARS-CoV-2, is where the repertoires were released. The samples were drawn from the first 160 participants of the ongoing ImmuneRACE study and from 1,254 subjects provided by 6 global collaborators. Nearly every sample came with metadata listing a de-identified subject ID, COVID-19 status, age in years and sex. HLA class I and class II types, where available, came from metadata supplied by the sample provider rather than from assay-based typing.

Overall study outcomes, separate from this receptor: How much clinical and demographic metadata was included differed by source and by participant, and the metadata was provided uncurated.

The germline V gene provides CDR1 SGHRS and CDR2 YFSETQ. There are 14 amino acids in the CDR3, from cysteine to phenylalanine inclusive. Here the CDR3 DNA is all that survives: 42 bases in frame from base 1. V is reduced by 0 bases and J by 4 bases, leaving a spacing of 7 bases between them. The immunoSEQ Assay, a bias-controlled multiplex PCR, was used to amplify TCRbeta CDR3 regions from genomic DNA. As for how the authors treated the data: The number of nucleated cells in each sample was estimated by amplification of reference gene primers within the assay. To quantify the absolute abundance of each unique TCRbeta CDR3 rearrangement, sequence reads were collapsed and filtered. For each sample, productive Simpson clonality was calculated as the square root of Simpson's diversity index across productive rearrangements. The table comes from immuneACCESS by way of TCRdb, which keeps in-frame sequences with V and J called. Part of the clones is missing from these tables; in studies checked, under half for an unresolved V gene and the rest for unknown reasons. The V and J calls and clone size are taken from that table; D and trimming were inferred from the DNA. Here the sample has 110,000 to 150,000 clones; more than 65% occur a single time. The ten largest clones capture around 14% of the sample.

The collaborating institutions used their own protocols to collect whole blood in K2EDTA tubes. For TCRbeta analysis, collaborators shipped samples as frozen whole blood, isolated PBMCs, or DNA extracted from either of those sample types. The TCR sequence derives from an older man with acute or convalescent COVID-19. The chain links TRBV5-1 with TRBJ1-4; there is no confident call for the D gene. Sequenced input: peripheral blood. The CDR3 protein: CASSLVAHNEKLFF. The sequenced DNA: TGCGCCAGCAGCTTGGTGGCCCATAATGAAAAACTGTTTTTT.